In this sample, the clone carrying this T cell receptor (beta chain) turned up many times. The time point here: newly diagnosed GD, antithyroid drugs for less than 3 months. The TCR library used RNA extracted from PBMCs. The CDR3 totals 16 residues. Germline values: CDR1 SNHLY, CDR2 FYNNEI. V lost 1 base, J lost 5 bases, and 2 bases stayed unmatched. The data were obtained in a study of regulatory T cells in long-lasting Graves disease. At the level of the study: Graves' patients, diagnosed recently, had received antithyroid drugs under 3 months.

Relying on iRepertoire HTBI primers and Arm-PCR of CDR3 regions, the team built TCR beta libraries. One entry per CDR3 protein results from TCRdb running MiXCR on the multiplex PCR reads. There are around 400,000 distinct CDR3 sequences in the sample; 15% occur only once, and around a fifth lies in the top ten. This chain links TRBV2 with TRBJ2-3, with 14 bases matching TRBD2. This TCR was recovered from a female donor with Graves disease. The sequenced sample was peripheral blood mononuclear cells (PBMCs), obtained at new diagnosis, from a patient treated with antithyroid drugs. CDR3 DNA: TGTGCCAGCAGTGAAGTAGGACTAGCGGGGGGAGATACGCAGTATTTT. As protein: CASSEVGLAGGDTQYF.